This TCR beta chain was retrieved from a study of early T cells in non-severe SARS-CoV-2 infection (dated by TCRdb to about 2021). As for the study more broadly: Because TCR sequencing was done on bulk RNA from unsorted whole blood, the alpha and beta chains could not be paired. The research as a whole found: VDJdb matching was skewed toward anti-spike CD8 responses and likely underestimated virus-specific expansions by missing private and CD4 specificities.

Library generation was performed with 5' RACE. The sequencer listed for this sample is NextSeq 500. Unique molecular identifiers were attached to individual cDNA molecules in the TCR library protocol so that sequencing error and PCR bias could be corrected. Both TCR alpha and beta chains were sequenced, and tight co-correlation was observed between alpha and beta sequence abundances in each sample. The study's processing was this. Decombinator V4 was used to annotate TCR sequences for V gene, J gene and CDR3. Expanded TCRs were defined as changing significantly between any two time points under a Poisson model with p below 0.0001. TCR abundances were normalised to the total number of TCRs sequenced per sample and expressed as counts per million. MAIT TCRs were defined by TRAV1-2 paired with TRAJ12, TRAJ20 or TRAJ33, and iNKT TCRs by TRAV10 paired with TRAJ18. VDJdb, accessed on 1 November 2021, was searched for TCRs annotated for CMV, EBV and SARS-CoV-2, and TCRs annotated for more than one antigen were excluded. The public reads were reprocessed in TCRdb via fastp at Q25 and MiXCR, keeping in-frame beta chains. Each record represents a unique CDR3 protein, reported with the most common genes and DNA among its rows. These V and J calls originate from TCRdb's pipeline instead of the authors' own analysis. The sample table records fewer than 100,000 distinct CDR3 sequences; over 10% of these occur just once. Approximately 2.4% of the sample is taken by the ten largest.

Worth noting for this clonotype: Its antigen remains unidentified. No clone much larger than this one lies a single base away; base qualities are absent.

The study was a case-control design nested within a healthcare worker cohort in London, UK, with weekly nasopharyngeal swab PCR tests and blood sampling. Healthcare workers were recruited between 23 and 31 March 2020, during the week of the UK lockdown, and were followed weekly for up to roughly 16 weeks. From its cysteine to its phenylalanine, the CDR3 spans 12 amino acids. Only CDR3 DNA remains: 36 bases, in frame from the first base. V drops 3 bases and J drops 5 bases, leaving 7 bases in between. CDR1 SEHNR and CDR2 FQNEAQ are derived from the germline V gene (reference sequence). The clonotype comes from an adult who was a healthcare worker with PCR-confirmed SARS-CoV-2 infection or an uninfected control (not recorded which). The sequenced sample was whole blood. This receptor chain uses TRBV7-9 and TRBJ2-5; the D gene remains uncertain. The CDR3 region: CASSLIEETQYF. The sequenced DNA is TGTGCCAGCAGCTTGATCGAGGAGACCCAGTACTTC.